The 3 T cell receptor beta chains listed next were all sequenced from one sample in a study of cytomegalovirus exposure and HLA in healthy donors. Libraries were prepared by immunoSEQ multiplex PCR; TCRdb keeps only in-frame clonotypes and omits some of them. The table lists about 68,000 clones, 96% of them singletons, with around 2.4% in the top ten. Sequenced: PBMCs. The receptors were gathered from a man in his late teens or twenties in good health and CMV-seronegative.

In this sample, this clone turned up once. The rearrangement uses TRBV28 and TRBJ1-2; 11 bases are shared with TRBD1. V was clipped by 5 bases and J by 3 bases; unmatched bases: 5. CDR3 length equals 15 residues. Germline-derived CDR1 and CDR2 are MDHEN and SYDVKM. DNA for the CDR3: TGTGCCAGCAGTCTACTGGACAGGGGGCACTATGGCTACACCTTC. This sequence encodes CASSLLDRGHYGYTF.

The chain's CDR3 is CASSEQGREAFF. The DNA for the CDR3 is TGTGCCAGCAGTGAACAGGGCAGAGAAGCTTTCTTT. The genes are TRBV2 and TRBJ1-1; TRBD1 is a possible D gene (5 bases). Between the trimmed V and J ends, which lost 2 bases and 8 bases, there was a span of 9 bases. Per the germline V gene, CDR1 is SNHLY and CDR2 is FYNNEI. The CDR3 contains 12 residues. Complete variable domain (other parts from reference TRBV2 and TRBJ1-1): EPEVTQTPSHQVTQMGQEVILRCVPISNHLYFYWYRQILGQKVEFLVSFYNNEISEKSEIFDDQFSVERPDGSNFTLKIRSTKLEDSAMYFCASSEQGREAFFGQGTRLTVV.

The rearrangement links TRBV7-9 to TRBJ1-4; D is perhaps TRBD1 (6 bases). CDR3 size: 15 residues. Trimming removed 7 bases at V and 8 bases at J, with 20 bases between. CDR1 SEHNR and CDR2 FQNEAQ come from the germline V gene (reference sequence). The CDR3 bases are TGTGCCAGCAACGTTGGTGAGGGGGAGTACGAAAAACTGTTTTTT. Protein: CASNVGEGEYEKLFF.